This TCR beta chain emerged from a study of PD-1 blockade in mismatch repair-deficient tumors. Findings of the study overall: Tumor-resident clones, often undetectable pretreatment in blood, expanded then contracted after pembrolizumab.

Mismatch repair deficiency was confirmed in all patients, by PCR or immunohistochemistry. The TCR-sequenced patients were three responders to pembrolizumab. The germline V gene encodes CDR1 MNHNY and CDR2 SVGAGI (reference sequence). This CDR3 is 15 amino acids long. The data were produced by immunoSEQ multiplex PCR, yet TCRdb's version contains in-frame clones alone and is incomplete. The data contain roughly 110,000 clones, about three quarters of them singletons. Comment on this clone: Its antigen is still unknown. One junction end does not reproduce the germline sequence, and a read error may be involved.

Material: peripheral blood, obtained more than 58 weeks after starting pembrolizumab. This chain uses TRBV6-6 with TRBJ2-7; the D is unclear. The receptor's source is an adult with mismatch repair-deficient cancer. As DNA, the CDR3 is TGTGCCAGCAGTCACTCCGGACGGAACTCCTACGAGCAGTACTTC. This gives the protein CASSHSGRNSYEQYF.